One and the same sample provided the 32 T cell receptor beta chains below, sequenced in a study of blood T cell repertoires in COVID-19. Some clones are missing from TCRdb's copy, which holds only in-frame ones; the method was immunoSEQ multiplex PCR. This table has around 63,000 clones, 80% appearing once. The material sequenced was peripheral blood. The receptor source for this set is a man in his sixties with acute or convalescent COVID-19.

The V call is TRBV30, the J call TRBJ1-2, with 7 bases identical to TRBD1. CDR3 length: 16 residues. Trimming removed 4 bases from V and 4 bases from J; junction bases left unmatched: 15. CDR1 and CDR2 (germline): GTSNPN, SVGIG (reference sequence). The CDR3, as DNA: TGTGCCTGGAAGGGACAAGGGGGCGCGGGGAGCTATGGCTACACCTTC. Translated, it gives CAWKGQGGAGSYGYTF. The whole variable domain, remainder taken from reference TRBV30 and TRBJ1-2, is SQTIHQWPATLVQPVGSPLSLECTVEGTSNPNLYWYRQAAGRGLQLLFYSVGIGQISSEVPQNLSASRPQDRQFILSSKKLLLSDSGFYLCAWKGQGGAGSYGYTFGSGTRLTVV.

The chain carries TRBV15 and TRBJ1-1; D is unresolved. Deletions cut 0 bases from V and 0 bases from J, with 5 bases between. The germline V gene has CDR1 LNHNV and CDR2 YYDKDF (reference sequence). There are 14 residues in the CDR3. The CDR3 region has the DNA TGTGCCACCAGCAGAGATTCTCTGAACACTGAAGCTTTCTTT. Encoded protein: CATSRDSLNTEAFF.

The CDR3 DNA reads as TGCGCCAGCAGTGACGACAGGGGCAAGGGCTACACCTTC. It is translated as CASSDDRGKGYTF. This chain joins TRBV10-1 and TRBJ1-2; 8 bases map to TRBD1. The ends lost 3 bases at V and 8 bases at J; junction bases unmatched: 5. Germline-derived CDR1 and CDR2 are WNHNN and SYGVQD (reference sequence). The CDR3 sequence is 13 residues long.

This clone was seen a few times. The V call is TRBV5-1, the J call TRBJ1-1; the match to TRBD1 covers 8 bases. The CDR3 contains 15 residues. CDR1 is SGHRS and CDR2 is YFSETQ in the germline V gene. The trim removed 4 bases at V and 1 base at J, leaving 6 bases unmatched. The CDR3 DNA sequence: TGCGCCAGCAGCGCAGGACAGGGAAGGAACACTGAAGCTTTCTTT. Translation: CASSAGQGRNTEAFF. The full variable domain, in which reference TRBV5-1 and TRBJ1-1 provide the parts outside the CDR3, is KAGVTQTPRYLIKTRGQQVTLSCSPISGHRSVSWYQQTPGQGLQFLFEYFSETQRNKGNFPGRFSGRQFSNSRSEMNVSTLELGDSALYLCASSAGQGRNTEAFFGQGTRLTVV.

The chain combines TRBV24-1 with TRBJ2-6, with 10 bases fitting TRBD1. The V gene end was trimmed by 1 base and the J gene end by 3 bases; junction bases not matched to a gene: 5. Germline V gives CDR1 KGHDR, CDR2 SFDVKD. The CDR3 is 18 amino acids. CDR3 in DNA: TGTGCCACCAGTGATTTAGGGACAGGGGAAGGTGGGGCCAACGTCCTGACTTTC. Amino acid sequence: CATSDLGTGEGGANVLTF.

This clone has only one observation. The chain employs TRBV2 and TRBJ2-4; 8 bases agree with TRBD2. The V and J ends lost 1 base and 0 bases, in that order; junction bases with no gene match: 5. Germline CDR1 SNHLY, CDR2 FYNNEI. The CDR3 has 17 residues. CDR3 bases: TGTGCCAGCAGTGAAGGGAGCGGGGGACTAGCCAAAAACATTCAGTACTTC. Translated, it gives CASSEGSGGLAKNIQYF.

The chain links TRBV19 to TRBJ2-4, with 10 bases matching TRBD1. CDR1 is LNHDA, CDR2 SQIVND, per germline (reference sequence). V lost 4 bases to trimming and J lost 1 base; unmatched junction nucleotides: 13. The CDR3 consists of 19 residues. The CDR3 DNA reads as TGTGCCAGTAGTACGCGAGTGACAGGGGGCGATCGGGCCAAAAACATTCAGTACTTC. This encodes CASSTRVTGGDRAKNIQYF.

This chain joins TRBV27 and TRBJ2-7; D ambiguous. Per the germline V gene, CDR1 is MNHEY and CDR2 is SMNVEV (reference sequence). V lost 5 bases to trimming and J lost 2 bases, with 7 bases between them. This CDR3 has 12 residues. The CDR3 region has the DNA TGTGCCAGCAGTCGCGTGCCCTACGAGCAGTACTTC. This codes for CASSRVPYEQYF.

The genes are TRBV19 and TRBJ1-1; possible D gene TRBD1, 5 bases. This CDR3 spans 11 amino acids. Germline lookup yields CDR1 LNHDA and CDR2 SQIVND (reference sequence). V gave up 7 bases and J gave up 11 bases, with 14 bases separating them. The CDR3 sequence: CASIRRGAAFF. In nucleotides, the CDR3 is TGTGCCAGTATCCGAAGGGGTGCGGCTTTCTTT.

The V call is TRBV5-1, the J call TRBJ1-5; no firm D call. V was trimmed by 2 bases and J by 2 bases, leaving 5 bases between them. This CDR3 region has 13 residues. CDR1 and CDR2 from the germline V gene are SGHRS and YFSETQ. Here the CDR3 DNA reads TGCGCCAGCAGCTTCGAGGGCAATCAGCCCCAGCATTTT. Its protein product is CASSFEGNQPQHF.

The chain links TRBV12-3 or TRBV12-4 to TRBJ2-5; possibly TRBD2 for D (5 bases). The CDR3 sequence is 12 residues long. V gave up 6 bases and J gave up 6 bases, with 11 bases separating them. The CDR3 loop reads CASSRGIKTQYF. The CDR3 DNA reads as TGTGCCAGCAGCAGAGGGATAAAGACCCAGTACTTC.

The rearrangement links TRBV6-5 to TRBJ1-1; a weak D match, TRBD1 (5 bases). V was shortened by 2 bases and J by 6 bases, with 13 bases between the two germline ends. Per the germline V gene, CDR1 is MNHEY and CDR2 is SVGAGI. This CDR3 has 14 residues. CDR3 in amino acids: CASSYRGAVAEAFF. The CDR3 DNA is TGTGCCAGCAGTTACCGTGGGGCAGTAGCTGAAGCTTTCTTT.

This chain joins TRBV9 and TRBJ1-1, with D possibly TRBD1 on 5 matching bases. This CDR3 comprises 14 residues. Germline values: CDR1 SGDLS, CDR2 YYNGEE. V lost 0 bases and J lost 4, with 10 bases in between. The CDR3 coding sequence is TGTGCCAGCAGCGTAGGGACGGGGGTCACTGAAGCTTTCTTT. Translating it yields CASSVGTGVTEAFF.

The chain employs TRBV30 and TRBJ1-2; maybe TRBD1 (5 bases). This CDR3 comprises 13 residues. CDR1 GTSNPN and CDR2 SVGIG come from the germline V gene (reference sequence). The germline V and J ends were trimmed by 1 base and 5 bases, with 11 bases remaining between them. The CDR3 DNA follows: TGTGCCTGGAGTGGTGGGGCCCCGTATGGCTACACCTTC. Encoded protein: CAWSGGAPYGYTF.

The rearrangement links TRBV9 to TRBJ1-3; 10 bases line up with TRBD1. J lost 7 bases, V lost 4 bases, and 11 bases had no gene match. Germline V gene sequence: CDR1 SGDLS, CDR2 YYNGEE. The CDR3 has 16 amino acids. The CDR3 loop is CASSPLGGTGANTIYF. The CDR3 DNA follows: TGTGCCAGCAGCCCCTTAGGTGGGACAGGGGCGAACACCATATATTTT.

This clone was picked up one time. The chain carries TRBV27 and TRBJ2-5, with D perhaps matching TRBD1 (6 bases). The V end was cut by 5 bases, the J end by 5 bases, with 18 bases between. Looked up from germline, CDR1 is MNHEY and CDR2 is SMNVEV (reference sequence). This CDR3 comprises 15 residues. CDR3 in DNA: TGTGCCAGCAGTGTGTTACAGGGACCGGTGGAGACCCAGTACTTC. Its protein product is CASSVLQGPVETQYF.

The chain is built from TRBV27 and TRBJ1-1; maybe TRBD1 (5 bases). The V end was cut by 3 bases, the J end by 0 bases, with 11 bases between. Germline-derived CDR1 and CDR2 are MNHEY and SMNVEV (reference sequence). The length of the CDR3 is 15 residues. The CDR3 protein is CASSFKGHMNTEAFF. The CDR3 DNA reads as TGTGCCAGCAGTTTCAAGGGGCACATGAACACTGAAGCTTTCTTT.

The CDR3 DNA sequence: TGCGCCAGCAGCTACGGGGACACAGATACGCAGTATTTT. Its translation: CASSYGDTDTQYF. The chain is built from TRBV5-1 and TRBJ2-3, with D perhaps matching TRBD2 (5 bases). Germline CDR1 is SGHRS and CDR2 is YFSETQ. V was cut by 3 bases and J by 2 bases, with 7 bases left in between. The CDR3 runs 13 residues.

V usage is TRBV7-6 and J usage is TRBJ2-3; 7 bases fit TRBD1. Germline V gene lookup returns CDR1 SGHVS and CDR2 FNYEAQ. This CDR3 is built from 14 residues. J was trimmed by 4 bases and V by 5 bases; bases with no gene match: 6. The CDR3 DNA reads TGTGCCAGCAGCCCGGGACAGAAACCAGATACGCAGTATTTT. Protein sequence: CASSPGQKPDTQYF.

The chain uses TRBV6-6 and TRBJ1-3; D is uncertain. Trimming removed 10 bases from V and 0 bases from J, with 13 bases in between. The CDR3 length is 14 residues. Germline CDR1 reads MNHNY; CDR2 reads SVGAGI (reference sequence). The CDR3 region is CATKVLSSGNTIYF. The DNA of the CDR3 is TGTGCCACGAAAGTGTTGAGCTCTGGAAACACCATATATTTT.

The V and J genes are TRBV3-1 (or the pseudogene TRBV3-2) and TRBJ1-2; TRBD1 aligns across 7 bases. CDR3 length: 14 residues. Germline lookup yields CDR1 LGHDT and CDR2 YNNKEL (reference sequence). J lost 6 bases, V lost 4 bases, and 8 bases had no gene match. The CDR3 protein is CASSPWTGGDGYTF. The CDR3 nucleotides are TGTGCCAGCAGCCCTTGGACAGGAGGGGATGGCTACACCTTC.

This clone has more than one count but fewer than ten. The V and J genes are TRBV19 and TRBJ1-5; a possible D gene is TRBD1 (6 bases). The CDR3 runs to 14 residues. Germline lookup yields CDR1 LNHDA and CDR2 SQIVND (reference sequence). V was cut by 5 bases and J by 3 bases, with 11 bases left in between. CDR3 loop: CASSHRDNNQPQHF. DNA of the CDR3: TGTGCCAGTAGTCACCGGGACAACAATCAGCCCCAGCATTTT.

The chain recombines TRBV7-8 with TRBJ1-1, with D uncertain. Germline V gene sequence: CDR1 SGHVS, CDR2 FQNEAQ. The CDR3 runs to 13 residues. Trimming stripped 1 base from V and 2 bases from J, with 5 bases between. The CDR3 region has the DNA TGTGCCAGCAGCTTAGTAGTAAACACTGAAGCTTTCTTT. Its translation: CASSLVVNTEAFF.

This chain connects TRBV4-1 to TRBJ1-2; D gene ambiguous. V shed 4 bases and J shed 3 bases, with 15 bases lying between them. The germline V gene has CDR1 MGHRA and CDR2 YSYEKL. The CDR3 extends over 15 amino acids. DNA of the CDR3: TGCGCCAGCAGCCCCTTTGCCGAGCCCTACTATGGCTACACCTTC. Protein sequence: CASSPFAEPYYGYTF.

In the case of this clone: Other DNA sequences of this sample code for an identical CDR3. J is TRBJ1-4 and V is TRBV7-9, with 9 bases fitting TRBD1. Germline values: CDR1 SEHNR, CDR2 FQNEAQ (reference sequence). V shed 4 bases and J 5 bases; nucleotides not matched to a gene: 5. The CDR3 extends over 15 amino acids. CDR3 nucleotide sequence: TGTGCCAGCAGCTCAGGACAGGGGCCGAATGAAAAACTGTTTTTT. This sequence encodes CASSSGQGPNEKLFF.

The chain uses TRBV19 and TRBJ2-5, with 8 bases identical to TRBD1. The germline gives CDR1 LNHDA, CDR2 SQIVND (reference sequence). Germline trimming cut 4 bases from V and 3 bases from J; bases unmatched to any gene: 7. This CDR3 contains 15 residues. CDR3 bases: TGTGCCAGTAGTACCCAAAGGACAGGGAAAGAGACCCAGTACTTC. It encodes CASSTQRTGKETQYF.

The chain joins TRBV5-1 to TRBJ2-1; TRBD2 aligns across 8 bases. The CDR3 has 15 amino acids. Germline V gene data show CDR1 as SGHRS and CDR2 as YFSETQ. The V segment lost 4 bases and the J segment 7 bases; nucleotides outside the gene matches: 10. Written as DNA, the CDR3 is TGCGCCAGCAGCAGATCCGGGACTAGTGATAATGAGCAGTTCTTC. Protein product: CASSRSGTSDNEQFF.

In nucleotides, the CDR3 is TGCGCCAGCAGACGGGGGGTGCATGAGCAGTTCTTC. It yields the protein CASRRGVHEQFF. The rearrangement uses TRBV5-1 and TRBJ2-1; TRBD2 aligns across 7 bases. CDR3 size: 12 residues. Germline CDR1 reads SGHRS; CDR2 reads YFSETQ. V was pared by 5 bases and J by 8 bases, with 4 bases of the junction left unmatched. Full variable domain (remainder filled in from reference TRBV5-1 and TRBJ2-1): KAGVTQTPRYLIKTRGQQVTLSCSPISGHRSVSWYQQTPGQGLQFLFEYFSETQRNKGNFPGRFSGRQFSNSRSEMNVSTLELGDSALYLCASRRGVHEQFFGPGTRLTVL.

V and J are TRBV3-1 (or the pseudogene TRBV3-2) and TRBJ2-3, with 8 bases identical to TRBD1. Germline CDR1 LGHDT, CDR2 YNNKEL (reference sequence). V lost 1 base to trimming and J lost 0 bases; unmatched junction nucleotides: 9. The CDR3 loop spans 18 amino acids. As DNA, the CDR3 is TGTGCCAGCAGCCAAGGCCGACAGGGGTCGACTAGCACAGATACGCAGTATTTT. Protein product: CASSQGRQGSTSTDTQYF.

The genes are TRBV5-5 and TRBJ1-1; 7 bases align to TRBD1. Germline CDR1 SGHKS, CDR2 YYEKEE (reference sequence). The CDR3 totals 13 residues. The V segment lost 4 bases and the J segment 2 bases; nucleotides outside the gene matches: 2. CDR3 loop: CASSRQGNTEAFF. Written as DNA, the CDR3 is TGTGCCAGCAGCCGACAGGGTAACACTGAAGCTTTCTTT.

The chain couples TRBV6-5 to TRBJ2-7, with TRBD1 identical over 7 bases. The CDR3 is made up of 15 amino acids. The V segment lost 2 bases and the J segment 1 base; nucleotides outside the gene matches: 5. The germline V gene has CDR1 MNHEY and CDR2 SVGAGI. In DNA, the CDR3 is TGTGCCAGCAGTTACGACGGACAGGAATCCTACGAGCAGTACTTC. Encoded protein: CASSYDGQESYEQYF.

The chain carries TRBV9 and TRBJ2-2, with D unclear. This CDR3 comprises 15 residues. The germline V gene encodes CDR1 SGDLS and CDR2 YYNGEE. The V and J ends lost 0 bases and 0 bases respectively, with 6 bases between them. CDR3 coding DNA: TGTGCCAGCAGCGTAGGGTTAGCGAACACCGGGGAGCTGTTTTTT. It translates to CASSVGLANTGELFF.